This is a list of T cell receptor beta chains from one sample in a study of tumor and adjacent non-tumor tissue in lung cancer. TCRdb called the multiplex PCR reads again in MiXCR, with one record for every CDR3 protein. The table has fewer than 90,000 distinct CDR3 sequences, 75% to 85% seen once; the top ten hold roughly a fifth. Sequencing was done on a sample of distant non-tumor lung tissue. The receptors were gathered from a woman aged 45-65 years with non-small cell lung cancer. Each CDR3 is given with its conserved first and last residue. The D gene is left open where the match is weak. Clone sizes are given selectively: once, few, many, or a class where the clone is expanded.

TRBV28	NA	NA	TRBJ2-3	CTSKRGLFTDTQYF	TGTACCAGCAAACGGGGGCTGTTTACAGATACGCAGTATTTT
TRBV6-6	NA	NA	TRBJ2-3	CTSTEDSITDTQYF	TGTACCAGCACTGAAGATAGTATCACAGATACGCAGTATTTT
TRBV29-1	NA	NA	TRBJ2-5	CSAKRDKGRQETQYF	TGCAGCGCCAAACGGGACAAGGGGCGTCAAGAGACCCAGTACTTC
TRBV20-1	few	NA	TRBJ2-5	CSTRSPRSGQETQYF	TGCAGTACTAGATCACCCCGCAGCGGGCAAGAGACCCAGTACTTC
TRBV12-3/TRBV12-4	NA	TRBD1	TRBJ2-2	CARNRDRRNTEELFF	TGTGCCAGGAACCGGGACAGGCGGAACACCGAGGAGCTGTTTTTT
TRBV6-1	NA	TRBD2	TRBJ2-2	CASGIKTSGIGGGELFF	TGTGCCAGCGGAATTAAGACTAGCGGGATCGGTGGAGGGGAGCTGTTTTTT
TRBV28	NA	TRBD1	TRBJ1-5	CASSLGTGGNLNQSQHF	TGTGCCAGCAGTCTTGGGACAGGGGGTAACCTAAATCAGTCCCAGCATTTT
TRBV5-1	NA	NA	TRBJ1-2	CASSFQGRDSYTF	TGCGCCAGCAGCTTTCAAGGGAGGGATAGCTACACCTTC
TRBV4-1	NA	TRBD1	TRBJ1-6	CASSPGTVNSLLHF	TGCGCCAGCAGCCCCGGGACAGTGAATTCACTCCTCCACTTT
TRBV29-1	NA	NA	TRBJ2-3	CSVGFHSTDTQYF	TGCAGCGTAGGATTCCATTCCACGGATACGCAGTATTTT
TRBV4-2	NA	TRBD2	TRBJ2-2	CASSFSGTSNTGELFF	TGTGCAAGCAGCTTCTCCGGGACTAGTAACACCGGGGAGCTGTTTTTT
TRBV5-6	NA	NA	TRBJ2-5	CAISNDTQYF	TGTGCCATCAGCAATGACACCCAGTACTTC
TRBV29-1	NA	NA	TRBJ1-3	CSAESSSGNTIYF	TGCAGTGCCGAAAGTAGCTCTGGAAACACCATATATTTT
TRBV4-1	NA	NA	TRBJ2-3	CVSSHGTSTDRQYF	TGCGTCAGCAGCCACGGTACTAGCACAGATAGACAGTATTTT
TRBV11-2	few	NA	TRBJ2-7	CANSRSAGQYF	TGTGCCAACAGCAGATCTGCTGGGCAGTACTTC
TRBV24-1	once	TRBD1	TRBJ2-1	CATRPNGQEYNEQFF	TGTGCCACCAGGCCGAATGGACAGGAGTACAATGAGCAGTTCTTC
TRBV11-2	once	NA	TRBJ2-1	CASSCPSGNEQFF	TGTGCCAGCAGCTGCCCTAGTGGAAATGAGCAGTTCTTC
TRBV5-1	NA	NA	TRBJ2-2	CASSLESGWELFF	TGCGCCAGCAGCTTGGAATCGGGATGGGAGCTGTTTTTT
TRBV11-2	NA	NA	TRBJ1-2	CACSTPVRLYGYTF	TGTGCCTGCAGCACACCTGTGAGACTCTATGGCTACACCTTC
TRBV29-1	many	NA	TRBJ2-5	CSGRGSQETQYF	TGCAGCGGAAGGGGGTCTCAAGAGACCCAGTACTTC
TRBV4-2	NA	NA	TRBJ1-4	CASIQDQGDNEKLFF	TGTGCCAGCATTCAAGACCAGGGAGATAATGAAAAACTGTTTTTT
TRBV12-3/TRBV12-4	NA	TRBD2	TRBJ2-7	CDSSKREDEQYF	TGTGACAGCAGCAAACGGGAGGACGAGCAGTACTTC
TRBV4-1	NA	NA	TRBJ1-1	CASSQDRSNTEASF	TGCGCAAGCAGCCAAGATCGATCGAACACTGAAGCTTCCTTT
TRBV10-2	NA	TRBD1	TRBJ1-4	CASSGLGETGTLPGKLFF	TGCGCCAGCTCCGGGCTCGGGGAGACAGGGACGCTTCCTGGAAAACTGTTTTTT
TRBV6-5	NA	NA	TRBJ2-7	CAGTPGQRSYGQYF	TGTGCCGGCACTCCCGGACAGAGAAGTTACGGGCAGTACTTC
TRBV4-1	NA	NA	TRBJ2-7	CACGQGQGRHYEQYF	TGCGCCTGCGGCCAAGGTCAGGGACGGCACTACGAGCAGTACTTC
TRBV10-1	NA	NA	TRBJ2-1	CVSSETSGRYNEQFF	TGCGTCAGCAGTGAAACTAGTGGGAGATACAATGAGCAGTTCTTC
TRBV11-1	NA	TRBD2	TRBJ2-7	CASSPGLALISYEQHF	TGTGCCAGCAGTCCCGGACTAGCGCTGATCTCCTACGAGCAGCACTTC
TRBV5-8	NA	NA	TRBJ2-5	CASHPPGTRETQYF	TGTGCCAGCCACCCTCCAGGTACCAGGGAGACCCAGTACTTC
TRBV6-1	NA	NA	TRBJ2-1	CASSEEELGGTYNERFF	TGTGCCAGCAGTGAAGAGGAACTAGGGGGAACCTACAATGAGCGGTTCTTC
TRBV12-3/TRBV12-4	once	NA	TRBJ1-4	CAGSATKDGGEKLFF	TGTGCCGGCAGCGCTACTAAGGACGGGGGCGAAAAACTGTTTTTT
TRBV6-5	NA	NA	TRBJ1-1	CASKGPQAVDEAFF	TGTGCCTCCAAGGGGCCCCAGGCCGTGGATGAAGCTTTCTTT
TRBV5-6	NA	TRBD2	TRBJ2-5	CASNFGGRAPETQYF	TGTGCCAGTAACTTCGGCGGGAGGGCCCCAGAGACCCAGTACTTC
TRBV12-3/TRBV12-4	NA	TRBD1	TRBJ2-2	CASSKGQGSNIGELFF	TGTGCCAGCAGTAAAGGACAGGGGTCGAACATCGGGGAGCTGTTTTTT
TRBV12-3/TRBV12-4	few	NA	TRBJ2-1	CANSSPGRGSNEQFF	TGTGCCAACAGTTCCCCTGGGCGAGGATCTAATGAGCAGTTCTTC
TRBV4-1	NA	NA	TRBJ1-5	CASSQDLDQPQHF	TGTGCCAGCAGCCAAGATTTAGATCAGCCCCAGCATTTT
TRBV11-2	NA	NA	TRBJ2-1	CASTVSDIYSEQSF	TGTGCCAGCACCGTTAGCGATATCTACAGTGAGCAGTCCTTC
TRBV29-1	NA	TRBD2	TRBJ2-3	CGVEISEAGASTDTQYF	TGCGGCGTTGAAATCAGTGAGGCGGGAGCGAGCACAGATACGCAGTATTTT
TRBV4-1	NA	NA	TRBJ1-5	CASSQTPQARHQPQHF	TGCGCCAGCAGCCAAACTCCGCAGGCACGTCATCAGCCCCAGCATTTT
TRBV11-2	NA	NA	TRBJ2-1	CASGLEVANNERFF	TGTGCCAGCGGCTTAGAAGTGGCCAATAATGAGCGGTTCTTC
TRBV19	NA	NA	TRBJ2-1	CTGPPYGLTGVKGYNEQFF	TGTACCGGCCCCCCATACGGGCTAACGGGAGTTAAAGGCTACAATGAGCAGTTCTTC
TRBV9	NA	TRBD2	TRBJ2-3	CASSVRSGASGRTDTQYF	TGTGCCAGTAGCGTTAGGTCCGGAGCTAGCGGGAGAACAGATACGCAGTATTTT
TRBV6-6	NA	TRBD2	TRBJ2-2	CACILPGLAGETGELFF	TGTGCCTGCATTCTACCTGGACTAGCGGGAGAGACCGGGGAACTGTTTTTT
TRBV29-1	NA	NA	TRBJ2-3	CSVLAQTGTQYF	TGCAGTGTTCTGGCACAGACAGGTACGCAATATTTT
TRBV28	NA	TRBD1	TRBJ2-7	CASSWARDSLYEQYF	TGTGCCAGCAGCTGGGCCCGGGACAGCCTTTACGAGCAGTACTTC
TRBV11-2	NA	NA	TRBJ2-2	CASKISRGREGELFF	TGTGCCAGCAAGATTTCACGGGGGCGCGAGGGGGAGCTGTTTTTT
TRBV5-5	NA	NA	TRBJ2-7	CASSWTAYSYKQYF	TGTGCCAGCAGCTGGACAGCCTACTCCTACAAGCAGTACTTC
TRBV11-2	NA	NA	TRBJ2-3	CASSLWGQLATNTHYF	TGTGCCAGCAGCTTGTGGGGCCAGCTTGCGACAAATACGCATTATTTT
TRBV11-2	NA	NA	TRBJ2-1	CDGNLEAFNEQFF	TGTGACGGCAACCTAGAGGCTTTCAATGAGCAGTTCTTC
TRBV11-2	NA	NA	TRBJ2-7	CASNLGAYVQYF	TGTGCCAGTAACTTAGGGGCTTACGTGCAGTACTTC
TRBV4-2	NA	NA	TRBJ1-2	CASNTGSYGYTF	TGTGCCAGCAATACCGGGAGCTATGGCTACACCTTC
TRBV6-6	NA	NA	TRBJ1-5	CAGMGPSNQPQHF	TGTGCCGGCATGGGGCCTAGCAATCAGCCCCAGCATTTT
TRBV29-1	NA	TRBD2	TRBJ2-2	CSFEDEGTSGSFSRELFF	TGCAGCTTTGAAGATGAAGGAACTAGCGGGAGTTTTTCCCGGGAGCTGTTTTTT
TRBV6-5	NA	TRBD2	TRBJ2-3	CASSPIGGRAGDTQYF	TGTGCCAGCAGTCCCATCGGCGGGAGGGCCGGGGATACGCAGTATTTT